Listed here are 32 T cell receptor beta chains from one sample, sequenced in a study of control samples from healthy donors and cancer patients. The method was immunoSEQ multiplex PCR; TCRdb's version includes in-frame clones alone and lacks a portion of them. Seen here are about 150,000 clones, roughly 93% observed once, and the top ten hold approximately 2.5%. The material sequenced was blood. The receptors here all came from a man in his forties or fifties in good health.

The chain links TRBV29-1 to TRBJ2-7, with D possibly called TRBD1 or TRBD2 (5 bases each). CDR1 is SQVTM, CDR2 ANQGSEA, per germline. CDR3 length: 12 amino acids. V lost 7 bases to trimming and J lost 6 bases, with 16 bases between them. CDR3 loop: CSAWDPEGEQYF. The CDR3 DNA is TGCAGCGCCTGGGACCCCGAAGGCGAGCAGTACTTC.

The rearrangement joins TRBV7-6 to TRBJ2-1; D is unclear. The CDR3 has 11 amino acids. CDR1 is SGHVS and CDR2 is FNYEAQ in the germline V gene. With 5 bases removed from V and 4 bases from J, the gap between germline ends came to 3 bases. The chain's CDR3 is CASSIYNEQFF. The CDR3 DNA is TGTGCCAGCAGCATATACAATGAGCAGTTCTTC.

The rearrangement uses TRBV2 and TRBJ2-7; 10 bases match TRBD1. V shed 7 bases and J 3 bases; nucleotides not matched to a gene: 6. CDR1 is SNHLY and CDR2 is FYNNEI in the germline V gene. This CDR3 region has 14 residues. CDR3 sequence reads: CASKRQGAYYEQYF. CDR3 in DNA: TGTGCCAGCAAACGACAGGGGGCTTACTACGAGCAGTACTTC.

This clone showed up just a few times. This sequence joins TRBV6-5 and TRBJ2-3; no firm D call. The V gene lost 6 bases and the J gene lost 2 bases, with 12 bases spanning the gap. CDR1 is MNHEY, CDR2 SVGAGI, per germline. This CDR3 has 14 amino acids. The CDR3 region is CASRRVGDTDTQYF. CDR3 sequence (DNA): TGTGCCAGCAGGCGAGTTGGGGACACAGATACGCAGTATTTT.

The chain employs TRBV7-2 and TRBJ2-7; 7 bases are shared with TRBD1. The germline CDR1 and CDR2 sequences are SGHTA and FQGNSA. J lost 6 bases, V lost 3 bases, and 11 bases had no gene match. CDR3 size: 15 residues. This CDR3 reads CASSLGTDRRSEQYF. The CDR3 region has the DNA TGTGCCAGCAGCTTGGGGACAGACCGGCGCTCCGAGCAGTACTTC.

The V call is TRBV3-1 (or the pseudogene TRBV3-2), the J call TRBJ1-6; possible D gene TRBD1, 6 bases. Trimming took off 6 bases at V and 7 bases at J, with 13 bases between the two ends. Germline lookup yields CDR1 LGHDT and CDR2 YNNKEL (reference sequence). The CDR3 sequence is 14 residues long. The CDR3 region has the DNA TGTGCCAGCAGGGGGGAGGGGGTGAATTCACCCCTCCACTTT. It encodes CASRGEGVNSPLHF.

V gene TRBV19 combines with J gene TRBJ1-2; TRBD1 aligns across 8 bases. Germline CDR1 reads LNHDA; CDR2 reads SQIVND (reference sequence). Germline trimming cut 9 bases from V and 7 bases from J; bases unmatched to any gene: 4. CDR3 length: 11 residues. The CDR3 DNA is TGTGCCAGCCGGACAGGGAGTGGCTACACCTTC. Translation gives CASRTGSGYTF.

This clone was observed once. Other DNA sequences within the sample encode an identical CDR3. The V gene is TRBV5-1, the J gene TRBJ2-3, with D possibly matching TRBD1 (6 bases). Trimming shortened V by 4 bases and J by 3 bases, and 6 bases separated the two germline ends. Germline-derived CDR1 and CDR2 are SGHRS and YFSETQ. This CDR3 region has 12 residues. CDR3 sequence: CASSRGTDTQYF. CDR3 sequence (DNA): TGCGCCAGCAGCAGGGGGACAGATACGCAGTATTTT.

The rearrangement links TRBV24-1 to TRBJ2-3, with 8 bases identical to TRBD2. The length of the CDR3 is 18 residues. V gave up 3 bases and J gave up 4 bases; unmatched junction bases: 14. Germline-derived CDR1 and CDR2 are KGHDR and SFDVKD. Here the CDR3 DNA reads TGTGCCACCAGTGATAAACTTCCCAGCGGGAGTAGGGCAGATACGCAGTATTTT. Protein product: CATSDKLPSGSRADTQYF.

The rearrangement uses TRBV9 and TRBJ2-3; D ambiguous. This CDR3 comprises 15 residues. Between the trimmed V and J ends, which lost 0 bases and 2 bases, there was a span of 10 bases. The germline gives CDR1 SGDLS, CDR2 YYNGEE. As DNA, the CDR3 is TGTGCCAGCAGCGTAGCGTCAGCGATCACAGATACGCAGTATTTT. Its translation is CASSVASAITDTQYF.

This clone was seen just once. The chain carries TRBV6-5 and TRBJ2-2; no clear D gene. Per germline, CDR1 MNHEY and CDR2 SVGAGI. Between the trimmed V and J ends, which lost 6 bases and 0 bases, there was a span of 8 bases. The length of the CDR3 is 14 residues. The CDR3 bases are TGTGCCAGCAGGATCAGGACGAACACCGGGGAGCTGTTTTTT. This codes for CASRIRTNTGELFF.

This chain joins TRBV29-1 and TRBJ2-3, with TRBD2 matching 7 bases. With V trimmed by 4 bases and J by 6 bases, 7 bases remained unmatched. Germline values: CDR1 SQVTM, CDR2 ANQGSEA. This CDR3 is 13 amino acids long. The CDR3 region has the DNA TGCAGCGTTGCCCTAGCCGGGGGGGATACGCAGTATTTT. Amino acid sequence: CSVALAGGDTQYF.

The chain is built from TRBV19 and TRBJ2-7; 8 bases are shared with TRBD1. Trimming took 4 bases from V and 5 from J; bases not matched to a gene: 4. From germline, CDR1 is LNHDA and CDR2 SQIVND (reference sequence). This CDR3 contains 13 residues. The CDR3 region has the DNA TGTGCCAGTAGTAAGACAGGGGTCCACGAGCAGTACTTC. Translating gives CASSKTGVHEQYF.

The chain couples TRBV19 to TRBJ1-3; the D gene is possibly TRBD1 (5 bases). Trimming left V 5 bases short and J 1 base short, with 9 bases between. CDR3 length equals 14 residues. CDR1 and CDR2 from the germline V gene are LNHDA and SQIVND (reference sequence). The CDR3 spells CASSLGASGNTIYF. The CDR3 coding sequence is TGTGCCAGTAGTCTAGGGGCTTCTGGAAACACCATATATTTT.

The chain combines TRBV5-1 with TRBJ2-5, with 10 bases identical to TRBD1. J was trimmed by 4 bases and V by 5 bases; bases with no gene match: 5. Germline assignment: CDR1 SGHRS and CDR2 YFSETQ. The CDR3 loop spans 14 amino acids. For the CDR3, the DNA is TGCGCCAGCAGGCGCGACAGGGGGCGAGAGACCCAGTACTTC. It is translated as CASRRDRGRETQYF.

This chain uses TRBV6-1 with TRBJ2-3, with 11 positions matching TRBD2. V shed 3 bases, J shed 5 bases, and the junction held 13 bases outside the gene matches. CDR1 is MNHNS and CDR2 is SASEGT in the germline V gene. The CDR3 spans 18 residues. This CDR3 reads CASSEKRLAGGPRDTQYF. CDR3 nucleotide sequence: TGTGCCAGCAGTGAGAAGAGATTAGCGGGAGGGCCACGAGATACGCAGTATTTT.

The chain recombines TRBV7-9 with TRBJ1-1, with D unresolved. Germline CDR1 is SEHNR and CDR2 is FQNEAQ (reference sequence). This CDR3 contains 14 residues. V lost 2 bases to trimming and J lost 1 base, with 8 bases between them. Here the CDR3 DNA reads TGTGCCAGCAGCTTATACGGCAGGAACACTGAAGCTTTCTTT. It specifies CASSLYGRNTEAFF.

The CDR3 coding sequence is TGTGCCATCAGTGTTACAGGGGATCCCTACGAGCAGTACTTC. Amino acids: CAISVTGDPYEQYF. The chain has TRBV10-3 and TRBJ2-7, with 7 bases matching TRBD1. This CDR3 contains 14 residues. V dropped 4 bases and J dropped 2; count of bases not matched to a gene: 5. Per the germline V gene, CDR1 is ENHRY and CDR2 is SYGVKD.

This chain joins TRBV2 and TRBJ1-5; TRBD1 matches 8 bases. Trimming at V came to 3 bases and at J to 5 bases, leaving 6 bases not matched to a gene. The germline CDR1 and CDR2 sequences are SNHLY and FYNNEI. The CDR3 is 15 residues long. CDR3 coding DNA: TGTGCCAGCAGTGACCAGGACAGGGCGGATCAGCCCCAGCATTTT. This codes for CASSDQDRADQPQHF.

CDR3 protein: CSVGGHRDSYGYTF. The CDR3 nucleotides are TGCAGCGTTGGAGGACACCGGGACAGCTATGGCTACACCTTC. The chain combines TRBV29-1 with TRBJ1-2; 7 positions agree with TRBD1. J was trimmed by 4 bases and V by 4 bases; bases with no gene match: 9. Germline assignment: CDR1 SQVTM and CDR2 ANQGSEA. The CDR3 is 14 amino acids.

The chain recombines TRBV3-1 (or the pseudogene TRBV3-2) with TRBJ2-2; D is undetermined. The CDR3 spans 13 residues. Germline CDR1 and CDR2: LGHDT and YNNKEL (reference sequence). V was cut by 1 base and J by 6 bases, with 6 bases left in between. The CDR3 is CASSQVRSGELFF. The DNA for the CDR3 is TGTGCCAGCAGCCAAGTGAGGTCCGGGGAGCTGTTTTTT.

The chain carries TRBV27 and TRBJ2-1; 9 nucleotides align to TRBD2. Germline-derived CDR1 and CDR2 are MNHEY and SMNVEV (reference sequence). This CDR3 contains 14 residues. After removal of 5 bases from V and 7 bases from J, the junction contained 6 bases not matched to a gene. CDR3 in DNA: TGTGCCAGCAGTGGCCTAGCGGGAATAAATGAGCAGTTCTTC. It is translated as CASSGLAGINEQFF.

V is TRBV5-5 and J is TRBJ1-2, with 7 positions matching TRBD1. Losses at the gene ends were 0 bases for V and 6 bases for J; bases not matched to a gene: 8. This CDR3 is built from 15 residues. CDR1 and CDR2 (germline): SGHKS, YYEKEE (reference sequence). CDR3 DNA sequence: TGTGCCAGCAGCTTGGCCAGGGGGGGAATGGATGGCTACACCTTC. It yields the protein CASSLARGGMDGYTF.

The rearrangement uses TRBV5-1 and TRBJ1-2, with D maybe TRBD1 (5 bases). The V end was cut by 0 bases, the J end by 2 bases, with 11 bases between. Germline assignment: CDR1 SGHRS and CDR2 YFSETQ. This CDR3 region has 15 residues. This CDR3 is CASSLDDRANYGYTF. CDR3 DNA: TGCGCCAGCAGCTTGGATGACAGAGCCAACTATGGCTACACCTTC.

The CDR3 here is CASSSIEWDTNNEQFF. CDR3 nucleotide sequence: TGTGCCAGCAGTTCGATCGAATGGGACACAAACAATGAGCAGTTCTTC. V and J are TRBV28 and TRBJ2-1; tentative D call: TRBD1 (6 bases). Germline V gene lookup returns CDR1 MDHEN and CDR2 SYDVKM. Trimming took off 4 bases at V and 5 bases at J, with 18 bases between the two ends. The CDR3 length is 16 residues.

This clone appeared a few times. The rearrangement uses TRBV14 and TRBJ1-3; D ambiguous. This CDR3 is built from 16 residues. CDR1 SGHDN and CDR2 FVKESK come from the germline V gene. Trimming left V 3 bases short and J 0 bases short, with 12 bases between. The CDR3 reads CASSQVQQFSGNTIYF. The CDR3 DNA is TGTGCCAGCAGCCAGGTACAACAGTTCTCTGGAAACACCATATATTTT.

The J gene is TRBJ1-1, the V gene TRBV28, with TRBD1 matching 7 bases. This CDR3 has 17 residues. In germline, CDR1 is MDHEN, CDR2 SYDVKM. The junction had 12 bases not matched to a gene; V was cut back by 4 bases and J by 1 base. CDR3 sequence reads: CASSSPGGQEWNTEAFF. CDR3 nucleotide sequence: TGTGCCAGCAGTTCGCCAGGGGGTCAGGAATGGAACACTGAAGCTTTCTTT. The full variable domain, with the rest looked up from reference TRBV28 and TRBJ1-1, is DVKVTQSSRYLVKRTGEKVFLECVQDMDHENMFWYRQDPGLGLRLIYFSYDVKMKEKGDIPEGYSVSREKKERFSLILESASTNQTSMYLCASSSPGGQEWNTEAFFGQGTRLTVV.

V gene TRBV6-5 combines with J gene TRBJ2-7; 9 bases line up with TRBD2. The germline V gene has CDR1 MNHEY and CDR2 SVGAGI. The CDR3 runs 15 residues. J was trimmed by 7 bases and V by 7 bases; bases with no gene match: 14. The CDR3 DNA follows: TGTGCCAGCATTCTAGCGGGGCAGGGGCGTTGGGAGCAGTACTTC. Encoded protein: CASILAGQGRWEQYF.

The chain carries TRBV29-1 and TRBJ2-5; 7 nucleotides line up with TRBD1. Germline V CDR1 and CDR2: SQVTM, ANQGSEA. The CDR3 is 15 residues long. The junction had 13 bases not matched to a gene; V was cut back by 4 bases and J by 5 bases. In DNA form, the CDR3 reads TGCAGCGTTGCCCTCGGGACAGCAGAGATCGAGACCCAGTACTTC. Protein: CSVALGTAEIETQYF.

The gene calls are TRBV2 and TRBJ2-3, with a weak D call TRBD1 (5 bases). This CDR3 has 15 amino acids. Trimming cost V 3 bases and J 3 bases, with 13 bases left between them. Germline values: CDR1 SNHLY, CDR2 FYNNEI. This CDR3 is CASSEGRARTDTQYF. The DNA of the CDR3 is TGTGCCAGCAGTGAGGGCAGGGCGCGAACAGATACGCAGTATTTT.

The rearrangement uses TRBV14 and TRBJ2-1; TRBD2 is a possible D gene (6 bases). Looked up from germline, CDR1 is SGHDN and CDR2 is FVKESK. This CDR3 is built from 11 residues. V lost 4 bases and J lost 9, with 7 bases in between. The CDR3 nucleotides read TGTGCCAGCAGCCGACTAGTTGAGCAGTTCTTC. Protein product: CASSRLVEQFF.

This sequence joins TRBV3-1 (or the pseudogene TRBV3-2) and TRBJ2-6; 9 bases line up with TRBD1. CDR1 and CDR2 from the germline V gene are LGHDT and YNNKEL (reference sequence). CDR3 size: 15 residues. The ends lost 4 bases at V and 2 bases at J; junction bases unmatched: 0. The CDR3 reads CASSRTGAGANVLTF. CDR3 nucleotides: TGTGCCAGCAGCCGGACAGGGGCTGGGGCCAACGTCCTGACTTTC.